Included here is one T cell receptor (beta chain) sequence, with context. Its specificity is unknown. This entry is derived from a study of monozygotic twins with inflammatory bowel disease. Regarding the study as a whole: Other individuals had fewer clonotypes in common with IBD patients than with healthy twins, especially with disease activity.

Whole-blood RNA isolation (total RNA) proceeded without T cell sorting. The CDR3 contains 15 residues. Per germline, CDR1 SGHRS and CDR2 YFSETQ. For every TCR library, 3500 ng of total RNA was used. Via template switching, UMIs carrying a 6-nucleotide sample barcode were introduced. TCRdb reworked the 5' RACE reads into one entry per CDR3 protein, no DNA. The sample has 200,000 to 250,000 distinct CDR3 sequences, and its top ten clones hold roughly 8%. The TCR was taken from a human donor with ulcerative colitis or Crohn's disease, or a healthy co-twin of an affected twin (not recorded which). The rearrangement joins TRBV5-1 to TRBJ2-2. The sample was blood. CDR3 loop: CASKDKGPNTGELFF.